This TCR beta chain was sequenced in a study of blood T cell repertoires in COVID-19. In the study overall: In Cohort 3, a recovered donor had either two negative PCRs, clearance, or symptom resolution.

Losses at the gene ends were 2 bases for V and 5 bases for J; bases not matched to a gene: 3. The CDR3 is 15 residues long. CDR1 is SGHTA and CDR2 is FQGNSA in the germline V gene. The assay was immunoSEQ multiplex PCR, and TCRdb's table has in-frame clones only and misses some. The sample has roughly 200,000 clones, 86% seen once. The participants were between about 18 and 90 years old and came from some 23 US areas. Participants were placed into cohorts based on the clinical history they reported. This chain uses TRBV7-2 with TRBJ1-5, with 10 bases lining up with TRBD1. Material for sequencing was PBMCs or T cells enriched from blood (not recorded which). The receptor was isolated from a woman aged 45 to 65 in a cohort exposed to, infected with or recovered from COVID-19 (not recorded which). This CDR3 reads CASSLFGTGDQPQHF. The CDR3, as DNA: TGTGCCAGCAGCTTATTCGGGACAGGGGATCAGCCCCAGCATTTT.